Listed here is a single T cell receptor beta chain. The CDR3 sequence is 15 residues long. CDR1 is SGHRS, CDR2 YFSETQ, per germline. The V and J ends lost 0 bases and 3 bases, in that order; junction bases with no gene match: 5. This record comes from a study of blood T cell repertoires in COVID-19. Background on the study: The United States, Italy and Spain provided the acute and convalescent COVID-19 samples. PBMCs, B-cell-depleted T cells, or T cells provided the cDNA or gDNA that made up the material.

In the original analysis: Using reference gene primer amplification, nucleated cell counts were estimated. Using immunoSEQ multiplex PCR, the repertoire was profiled, and TCRdb retains in-frame clones only, with some absent. The V and J calls and clone size were taken over from that table, and D and trimming were inferred from the DNA. Among about 110,000 clones listed, approximately 82% were seen once. This sequence joins TRBV5-1 and TRBJ1-1; 7 nucleotides align to TRBD1. The material sequenced was peripheral blood. The source is a woman older than 75 with acute or convalescent COVID-19. In DNA, the CDR3 is TGCGCCAGCAGCTTGGCAGGGGGTCTTCACACTGAAGCTTTCTTT. It yields the protein CASSLAGGLHTEAFF.